This passage covers 14 T cell receptor beta chains from one sample sequenced in a study of T cells in Graves' hyperthyroidism and ophthalmopathy. TCR beta CDR3 region amplification was performed from RNA transcripts. The HTBI primer set drove a first-round RT-PCR of the TCR CDR3. TCRdb processed the multiplex PCR reads anew with MiXCR; each CDR3 protein has one entry. The table includes about 610,000 distinct CDR3 sequences, about a sixth detected once. The sample comprised blood. The source is a woman between 35 and 50 years old with Graves' ophthalmopathy.

This clonotype was observed at least ten times. The rearrangement joins TRBV7-9 to TRBJ2-3; no firm D call. The CDR3 sequence is 12 residues long. Trimming left V 3 bases short and J 6 bases short, with 7 bases between. CDR1 and CDR2 (germline): SEHNR, FQNEAQ (reference sequence). CDR3 in DNA: TGTGCCAGCAGCTTCGTCGGCGATACGCAGTATTTT. Protein product: CASSFVGDTQYF.

This clonotype was counted a few times. The V gene is TRBV28, the J gene TRBJ2-3; 14 nucleotides line up with TRBD2. The CDR3 loop spans 16 amino acids. V shed 5 bases, J shed 8 bases, and the junction held 9 bases outside the gene matches. CDR1 and CDR2 from the germline V gene are MDHEN and SYDVKM. The CDR3 is CASSPTSGRASVTQYF. CDR3 bases: TGTGCCAGCAGTCCGACTAGCGGGAGGGCCAGTGTTACGCAGTATTTT. The whole variable domain, remainder taken from reference TRBV28 and TRBJ2-3, is DVKVTQSSRYLVKRTGEKVFLECVQDMDHENMFWYRQDPGLGLRLIYFSYDVKMKEKGDIPEGYSVSREKKERFSLILESASTNQTSMYLCASSPTSGRASVTQYFGPGTRLTVL.

This clonotype was picked up many times. The chain links TRBV10-1 to TRBJ1-1, with 7 bases matching TRBD1. There are 13 residues in the CDR3. The V gene's germline CDR1 is WNHNN and CDR2 SYGVQD (reference sequence). The V gene end was trimmed by 6 bases and the J gene end by 8 bases; junction bases not matched to a gene: 9. The CDR3 nucleotides read TGCGCCAGCAGAAGCGGGACAGCGGACGAAGCTTTCTTT. It codes for CASRSGTADEAFF.

The CDR3 here is CAISESWPSVPDTQYF. CDR3 coding DNA: TGTGCCATCAGTGAGTCGTGGCCTAGCGTACCAGATACGCAGTATTTT. V is TRBV10-3 and J is TRBJ2-3, with D possibly being TRBD2 (6 bases). The germline V gene encodes CDR1 ENHRY and CDR2 SYGVKD. This CDR3 spans 16 amino acids. The ends were cut back, 0 bases at V and 4 bases at J, with 14 bases in the middle.

This clonotype was seen repeatedly, ten times or more. The chain uses TRBV18 and TRBJ2-1, with 7 bases lining up with TRBD2. This CDR3 contains 16 residues. V lost 0 bases to trimming and J lost 7 bases; unmatched junction nucleotides: 9. Germline V gives CDR1 KGHSH, CDR2 LQKENI. CDR3 sequence reads: CASSPPGGSTVNEQFF. The CDR3 region has the DNA TGTGCCAGCTCACCACCGGGGGGGAGTACTGTTAATGAGCAGTTCTTC.

The sample holds many counts of this clonotype. The V and J genes are TRBV5-1 and TRBJ2-3; 9 positions match TRBD2. The V segment lost 5 bases and the J segment 2 bases; nucleotides outside the gene matches: 9. The CDR3 covers 16 residues. The germline V gene has CDR1 SGHRS and CDR2 YFSETQ. CDR3 region: CASSLTSGYLTDTQYF. The DNA of the CDR3 is TGCGCCAGCAGTCTGACTAGCGGATACCTCACAGATACGCAGTATTTT.

J is TRBJ1-1 and V is TRBV6-1; D unclear. The CDR3 is 12 residues long. From germline, CDR1 is MNHNS and CDR2 SASEGT. Trimming pared 8 bases from V and 1 base from J, leaving 8 bases between. The CDR3 loop is CASEAGNTEAFF. Written as DNA, the CDR3 is TGTGCCAGCGAGGCAGGGAACACTGAAGCTTTCTTT.

Ten or more counts support this clonotype. The chain links TRBV28 to TRBJ2-2, with TRBD2 matching 12 bases. Trimming took 5 bases from V and 0 from J; bases not matched to a gene: 10. Germline-derived CDR1 and CDR2 are MDHEN and SYDVKM. CDR3 length: 19 residues. CDR3 residues: CASSPPWTSGTANTGELFF. The CDR3 DNA reads as TGTGCCAGCAGTCCCCCTTGGACTAGCGGGACCGCGAACACCGGGGAGCTGTTTTTT.

V is TRBV5-1 and J is TRBJ2-2; TRBD1 is a possible D gene (6 bases). The CDR3 runs to 16 residues. CDR1 and CDR2 (germline): SGHRS, YFSETQ. V dropped 1 base and J dropped 2 bases, with 12 bases sitting between them. The CDR3 DNA reads as TGCGCCAGCAGCTTGAAAGTACAGGGAAACACCGGGGAGCTGTTTTTT. Translating gives CASSLKVQGNTGELFF.

There are many counts of this clonotype. The chain is built from TRBV30 and TRBJ2-1; 10 bases are shared with TRBD2. Per germline, CDR1 GTSNPN and CDR2 SVGIG (reference sequence). The CDR3 totals 14 residues. V trimming: 3 bases; J trimming: 5 bases; junction bases outside the gene matches: 4. CDR3 in amino acids: CAWRLAGNNNEQFF. CDR3 coding DNA: TGTGCCTGGAGACTAGCGGGAAACAACAATGAGCAGTTCTTC.

This clonotype came up many times. The gene calls are TRBV3-1 and TRBJ1-1; TRBD1 is a possible D gene (6 bases). The CDR3 has 13 residues. V was trimmed by 6 bases and J by 4 bases, leaving 12 bases between them. Germline V gene lookup returns CDR1 LGHDT and CDR2 YNNKEL (reference sequence). The CDR3 protein is CASRNGGGTEAFF. CDR3 sequence (DNA): TGTGCCAGCAGGAACGGAGGGGGCACTGAAGCTTTCTTT.

In its sample, this clonotype was seen a few times. The rearrangement uses TRBV27 and TRBJ1-1; a possible D gene is TRBD1 (5 bases). Deletions cut 7 bases from V and 0 bases from J, with 21 bases between. In germline, CDR1 is MNHEY, CDR2 SMNVEV (reference sequence). The CDR3 sequence is 17 residues long. The CDR3 bases are TGTGCCAGCATCCCTTGGAGTAGGGGACGAGTGAACACTGAAGCTTTCTTT. This encodes CASIPWSRGRVNTEAFF.

This clonotype was seen at least ten times. V usage is TRBV28 and J usage is TRBJ1-4; D may be TRBD1 (5 bases). This CDR3 has 14 amino acids. The germline V and J ends were trimmed by 4 bases and 8 bases, with 14 bases remaining between them. Germline V gene sequence: CDR1 MDHEN, CDR2 SYDVKM. In DNA form, the CDR3 reads TGTGCCAGCAGTTCCGGGACCTACAGCGAAAAACTGTTTTTT. It translates to CASSSGTYSEKLFF.

The chain joins TRBV14 to TRBJ2-1, with D perhaps being TRBD1 or TRBD2 (6 bases each). V lost 2 bases to trimming and J lost 3 bases, with 20 bases between them. The CDR3 has 18 amino acids. Germline CDR1 and CDR2: SGHDN and FVKESK. CDR3 in DNA: TGTGCCAGCAGCCAACGGTCAACAGGGACTCGGGGCTACAATGAGCAGTTCTTC. Translating gives CASSQRSTGTRGYNEQFF.